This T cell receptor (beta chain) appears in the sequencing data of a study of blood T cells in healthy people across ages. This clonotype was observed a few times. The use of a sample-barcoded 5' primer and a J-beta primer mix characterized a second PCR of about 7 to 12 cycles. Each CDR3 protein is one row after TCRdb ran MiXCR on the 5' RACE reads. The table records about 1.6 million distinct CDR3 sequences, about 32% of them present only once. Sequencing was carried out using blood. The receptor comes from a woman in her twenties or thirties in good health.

CDR3 DNA sequence: TGTGCCACCAGCAGGGGGTCGGGCAGGCAAAACAATGAGCAGTTCTTC. This gives the protein CATSRGSGRQNNEQFF. The rearrangement links TRBV15 to TRBJ2-1; D not resolved. V was trimmed by 3 bases and J by 5 bases, leaving 17 bases between them. Germline assignment: CDR1 LNHNV and CDR2 YYDKDF (reference sequence). This CDR3 region has 16 residues.